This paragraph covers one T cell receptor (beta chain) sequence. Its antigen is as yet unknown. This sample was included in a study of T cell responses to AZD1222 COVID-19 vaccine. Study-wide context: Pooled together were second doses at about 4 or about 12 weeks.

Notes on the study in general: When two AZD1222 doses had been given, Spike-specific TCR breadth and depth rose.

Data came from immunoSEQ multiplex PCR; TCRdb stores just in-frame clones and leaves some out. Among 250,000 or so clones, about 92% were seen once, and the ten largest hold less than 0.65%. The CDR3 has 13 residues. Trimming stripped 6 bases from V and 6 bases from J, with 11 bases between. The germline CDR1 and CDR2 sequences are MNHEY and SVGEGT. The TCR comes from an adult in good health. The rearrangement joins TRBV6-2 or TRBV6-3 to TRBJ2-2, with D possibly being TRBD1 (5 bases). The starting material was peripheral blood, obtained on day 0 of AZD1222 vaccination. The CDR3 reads CASSQGEAGELFF. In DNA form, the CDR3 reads TGTGCCAGCAGCCAGGGCGAGGCCGGGGAGCTGTTTTTT.